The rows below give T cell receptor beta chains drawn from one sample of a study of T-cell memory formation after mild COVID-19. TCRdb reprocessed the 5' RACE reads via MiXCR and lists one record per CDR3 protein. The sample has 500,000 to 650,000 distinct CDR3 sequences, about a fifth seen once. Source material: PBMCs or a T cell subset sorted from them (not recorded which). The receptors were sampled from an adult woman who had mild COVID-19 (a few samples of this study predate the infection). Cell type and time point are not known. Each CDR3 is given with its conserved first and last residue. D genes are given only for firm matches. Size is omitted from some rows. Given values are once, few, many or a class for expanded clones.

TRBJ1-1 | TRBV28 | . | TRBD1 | TGTGCCAGCAGACCTCCGGACAGGGGGCATCATGAAGCTTTCTTT | CASRPPDRGHHEAFF
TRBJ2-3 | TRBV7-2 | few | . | TGTGCCAGCAGCTTAGCTCACAGAGACACAGATACGCAGTATTTT | CASSLAHRDTDTQYF
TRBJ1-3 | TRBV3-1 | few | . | TGTGCCAGCAGCCATACTTACCTACCTTCCGGAAACACCATATATTTT | CASSHTYLPSGNTIYF
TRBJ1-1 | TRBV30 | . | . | TGTGCCTGGAGTTACGCCACAGGTGAAGCTTTCTTT | CAWSYATGEAFF
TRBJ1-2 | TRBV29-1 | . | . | TGCAGCGTTGAGTCAGGGCAAGGCTACACCTTC | CSVESGQGYTF
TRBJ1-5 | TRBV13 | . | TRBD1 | TGTGCCAGCAGCTTTACGGCAGGGGGCCTAAATCAGCCCCAGCATTTT | CASSFTAGGLNQPQHF
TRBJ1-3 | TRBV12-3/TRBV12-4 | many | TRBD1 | TGTGCCAGCAGAAGCACAGGGGGAGGCTCTGGAAACACCATATATTTT | CASRSTGGGSGNTIYF
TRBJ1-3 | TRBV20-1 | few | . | TGCAGTGCTAGAACGGAGGGGACCGGAAACACCATATATTTT | CSARTEGTGNTIYF
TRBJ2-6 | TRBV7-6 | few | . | TGTGCCAGCAGCTTAGTTCAGGCCCCGACAGGTCTCGCTGGGGCCAACGTCCTGACTTTC | CASSLVQAPTGLAGANVLTF
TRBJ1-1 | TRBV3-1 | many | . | TGTGCCAGCAGCTCCTTCTACCGGGTGGGCACTGAAGCTTTCTTT | CASSSFYRVGTEAFF
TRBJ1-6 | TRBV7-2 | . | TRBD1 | TGTGCCAGCAGCCTAGAGTACAGGGGCTTAGGTTCACCCCTCCACTTT | CASSLEYRGLGSPLHF
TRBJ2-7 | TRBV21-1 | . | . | TGTGCCAGCAGCATCCGTGACAGCCGCTACGAGCAGTACTTC | CASSIRDSRYEQYF
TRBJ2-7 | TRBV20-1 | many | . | TGCAGTGCTCTGAGGGGGGGGTCCAGCTACGAGCAGTACTTC | CSALRGGSSYEQYF
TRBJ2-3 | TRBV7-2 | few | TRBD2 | TGTGCCAGCAGCTTAGCGGCTAGCGGAAACACAGATACGCAGTATTTT | CASSLAASGNTDTQYF
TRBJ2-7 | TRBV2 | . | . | TGTGCCAGCAGTGAAAGGGCAGGGAGTGAGCAGTACTTC | CASSERAGSEQYF
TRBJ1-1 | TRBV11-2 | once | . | TGTGCCAGCAGCTACTCCGACGGAGAGAACACTGAAGCTTTCTTT | CASSYSDGENTEAFF
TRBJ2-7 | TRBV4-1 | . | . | TGCGCCAGCAGCCAGGGCCCCGGGACCGCCTCCTACGAGCAGTACTTC | CASSQGPGTASYEQYF
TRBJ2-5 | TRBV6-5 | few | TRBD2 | TGTGCCAGCAGTTCGTTAGCGGGGGTCCTCCAAGAGACCCAGTACTTC | CASSSLAGVLQETQYF
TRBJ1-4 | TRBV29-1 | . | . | TGCAGCGTTGTTGTCCGGGAAAAACTGTTTTTT | CSVVVREKLFF
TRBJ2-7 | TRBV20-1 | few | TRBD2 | TGCAGTGCCCCCTCACCGAGCGGGAGCCCCTACGAGCAGTACTTC | CSAPSPSGSPYEQYF
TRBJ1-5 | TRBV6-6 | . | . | TGTGCCAGCAACCCGGCGGATTTTAATCAGCCCCAGCATTTT | CASNPADFNQPQHF
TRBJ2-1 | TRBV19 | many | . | TGTGCCAGTACTCGGGATAGCTCCTACAATGAGCAGTTCTTC | CASTRDSSYNEQFF
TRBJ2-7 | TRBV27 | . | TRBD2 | TGTGCCAGCAGTTCCATAGCGGGATCCTACGAGCAGTACTTC | CASSSIAGSYEQYF
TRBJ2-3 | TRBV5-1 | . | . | TGCGCCAGCAGCTGGGGAGAAGCCACAGATACGCAGTATTTT | CASSWGEATDTQYF
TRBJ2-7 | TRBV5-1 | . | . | TGCGCCAGCAGCTTGGTTTCCCAACCTAAGTACGAGCAGTACTTC | CASSLVSQPKYEQYF
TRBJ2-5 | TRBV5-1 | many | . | TGCGCCAGCAGCTTGGCCACAGGGGAGACCCAGTACTTC | CASSLATGETQYF
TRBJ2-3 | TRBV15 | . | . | TGTGCCACCAGCACAGGGGCGGTGAGCACAGATACGCAGTATTTT | CATSTGAVSTDTQYF
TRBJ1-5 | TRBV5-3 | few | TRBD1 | TGTGCCAGAAGCTGCAGGGGGCCGAATCAGCCCCAGCATTTT | CARSCRGPNQPQHF
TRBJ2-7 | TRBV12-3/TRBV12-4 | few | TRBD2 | TGTGCCAGCAGTTTAGGCGGGAGCCCCCCCTACGAGCAGTACTTC | CASSLGGSPPYEQYF
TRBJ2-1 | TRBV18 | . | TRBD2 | TGTGCCAGCTCACCGCGCTCTAGCGGCTCTTACAATGAGCAGTTCTTC | CASSPRSSGSYNEQFF
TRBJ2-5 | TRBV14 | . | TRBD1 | TGTGCCAGCAGCCAAAGGCAGGGGGCCAAAGAGACCCAGTACTTC | CASSQRQGAKETQYF
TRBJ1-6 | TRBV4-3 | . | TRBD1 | TGCGCCAGCAGCCAAGAAGGGACCAGGGGGAATTCACCCCTCCACTTT | CASSQEGTRGNSPLHF
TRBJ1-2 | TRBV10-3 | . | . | TGTGCCATCAGTCCCCAGGGGCCCGCCTATGGCTACACCTTC | CAISPQGPAYGYTF
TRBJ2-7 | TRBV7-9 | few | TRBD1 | TGTGCCAGCAGCTTAGTTGGGACAGAGACCTACGAGCAGTACTTC | CASSLVGTETYEQYF
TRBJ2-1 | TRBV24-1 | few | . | TGTGCCACCACGGGGTCCGAGCCCTACAATGAGCAGTTCTTC | CATTGSEPYNEQFF
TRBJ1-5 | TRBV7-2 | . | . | TGTGCCAGCAGCTTAGCACCGGGGTATAGCAATCAGCCCCAGCATTTT | CASSLAPGYSNQPQHF
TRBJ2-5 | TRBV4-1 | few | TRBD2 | TGCGCCAGCAGCCTCGGGACTAGCGGGGAAGAGACCCAGTACTTC | CASSLGTSGEETQYF
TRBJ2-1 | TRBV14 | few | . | TGTGCCAGCAGCCATTATGTAACGGGTGAGCAGTTCTTC | CASSHYVTGEQFF
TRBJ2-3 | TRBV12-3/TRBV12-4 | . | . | TGTGCCAGCAGCTCCTATGTGGAAGGCGGTACAGATACGCAGTATTTT | CASSSYVEGGTDTQYF
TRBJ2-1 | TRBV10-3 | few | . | TGTGCCATCAGTTCGAGGGATGAGCAGTTCTTC | CAISSRDEQFF
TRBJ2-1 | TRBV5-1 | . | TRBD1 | TGCGCCAGCAGCTCTACCCCAGGGGGTTCGGGTAATGAGCAGTTCTTC | CASSSTPGGSGNEQFF
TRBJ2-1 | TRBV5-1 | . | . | TGCGCCAGCAGCTCCGACACTGACTTCAGCTCCTACAATGAGCAGTTCTTC | CASSSDTDFSSYNEQFF
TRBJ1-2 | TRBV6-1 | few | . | TGTGCCAGCATCATGACAGGCAACTATGGCTACACCTTC | CASIMTGNYGYTF
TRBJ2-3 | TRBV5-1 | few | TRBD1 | TGCGCCAGCAGCTTGACAGGGGCCTACACAGATACGCAGTATTTT | CASSLTGAYTDTQYF
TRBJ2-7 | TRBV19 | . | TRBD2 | TGTGCCAGTAGTCCTTCACTAGCGGGAGGGACCCACGAGCAGTACTTC | CASSPSLAGGTHEQYF
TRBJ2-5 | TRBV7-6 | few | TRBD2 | TGTGCCAGCAGCTTAGGGGGACTAGCGGGAGTAGAGACCCAGTACTTC | CASSLGGLAGVETQYF
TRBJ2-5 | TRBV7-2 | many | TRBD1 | TGTGCCAGCAGCATCGACAGGGCGCTAAAGACCCAGTACTTC | CASSIDRALKTQYF
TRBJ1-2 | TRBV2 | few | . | TGTGCCAGCAGAGAAGACCGCTATGGCTACACCTTC | CASREDRYGYTF
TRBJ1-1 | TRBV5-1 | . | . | TGCGCCAGCAGCATTGGGCAGGAGAACACTGAAGCTTTCTTT | CASSIGQENTEAFF
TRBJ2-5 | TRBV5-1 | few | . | TGCGCCAGCAGCTTAGAGTTCGGGGGGCCTACGGAGACCCAGTACTTC | CASSLEFGGPTETQYF
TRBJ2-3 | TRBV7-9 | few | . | TGTGCCAGCAGCTTAGGAGCAGGGGAGTATGCAGATACGCAGTATTTT | CASSLGAGEYADTQYF
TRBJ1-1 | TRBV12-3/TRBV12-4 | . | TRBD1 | TGTGCCAGCAGGTACACCGGGACAGAGAACACTGAAGCTTTCTTT | CASRYTGTENTEAFF
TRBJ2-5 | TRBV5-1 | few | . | TGCGCCAGCAGCCTCACAGGGTACCAAGAGACCCAGTACTTC | CASSLTGYQETQYF
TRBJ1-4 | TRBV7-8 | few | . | TGTGCCAGCAGCTTAGGGGGTCCTCGTAACGCCCAGAACAATGATGGACTGTTTTTT | CASSLGGPRNAQNNDGLFF